The 20 T cell receptor beta chains below come from one sample, sequenced in a study of beta chain features in type 1 diabetes. Expressed TCRB transcripts were sequenced after all isolated RNA was converted to cDNA. Method: immunoSEQ multiplex PCR; TCRdb's copy keeps in-frame clones and lacks some. The data hold almost 250,000 clones, with 13% to 15% observed a single time. Sequenced input: naive CD4+ T cells from blood. All receptors derive from a woman aged 40 to 50 in good health.

V usage is TRBV15 and J usage is TRBJ1-1, with D possibly TRBD1 on 5 matching bases. CDR3 length equals 14 residues. Looked up from germline, CDR1 is LNHNV and CDR2 is YYDKDF (reference sequence). Trimming took 5 bases from V and 4 from J, leaving 14 bases between them. As DNA, the CDR3 is TGTGCCACCAGCGTACAGGAGTGGGGCACTGAAGCTTTCTTT. Translating gives CATSVQEWGTEAFF.

CDR3 bases: TGCGCCAGCAGCTTTCAGGGGTCGTCCTACGAGCAGTACTTC. It is translated as CASSFQGSSYEQYF. The chain recombines TRBV5-1 with TRBJ2-7; weak D call: TRBD1 (6 bases). V was shortened by 2 bases and J by 1 base, with 10 bases between the two germline ends. Per germline, CDR1 SGHRS and CDR2 YFSETQ. This CDR3 spans 14 amino acids.

This clone appeared a few times. The chain's CDR3 is CASSYAGTSSYEQYF. The CDR3 bases are TGTGCCAGCAGCTACGCCGGGACAAGCTCCTACGAGCAGTACTTC. This sequence joins TRBV27 and TRBJ2-7, with D possibly being TRBD1 (6 bases). V dropped 6 bases and J dropped 0 bases, with 15 bases sitting between them. Per the germline V gene, CDR1 is MNHEY and CDR2 is SMNVEV (reference sequence). The CDR3 is 15 residues long.

This clone was found a few times. This chain uses TRBV10-3 with TRBJ2-7; 8 nucleotides align to TRBD1. The trim removed 8 bases at V and 4 bases at J, leaving 7 bases unmatched. CDR3 length: 13 residues. CDR1 ENHRY and CDR2 SYGVKD come from the germline V gene. CDR3 residues: CAISQGGLYEQYF. DNA of the CDR3: TGTGCCATCTCACAGGGGGGACTTTACGAGCAGTACTTC.

This clone turned up a few times. The chain carries TRBV29-1 and TRBJ2-1, with 7 positions matching TRBD2. The CDR3 consists of 12 residues. The V gene's germline CDR1 is SQVTM and CDR2 ANQGSEA. The trim removed 7 bases at V and 6 bases at J, leaving 6 bases unmatched. The CDR3 region is CSAWGGGNEQFF. CDR3 bases: TGCAGCGCGTGGGGGGGTGGCAATGAGCAGTTCTTC.

The chain is built from TRBV5-1 and TRBJ1-2, with 9 bases matching TRBD1. V gave up 3 bases and J gave up 0 bases; unmatched junction bases: 3. The germline V gene has CDR1 SGHRS and CDR2 YFSETQ. There are 15 residues in the CDR3. The CDR3 coding sequence is TGCGCCAGCAGCTCGGGACAGGGATCTAACTATGGCTACACCTTC. Its protein is CASSSGQGSNYGYTF.

V is TRBV6-1 and J is TRBJ2-7; 10 positions match TRBD2. Germline trimming cut 7 bases from V and 1 base from J; bases unmatched to any gene: 7. The CDR3 extends over 15 amino acids. Germline V CDR1 and CDR2: MNHNS, SASEGT. The CDR3 sequence is CASKLTSGDSYEQYF. The CDR3 nucleotides are TGTGCCAGCAAACTCACTAGCGGGGATTCCTACGAGCAGTACTTC.

The chain is built from TRBV11-2 and TRBJ2-7; 10 positions match TRBD2. The length of the CDR3 is 16 residues. Germline V lookup: CDR1 SGHAT, CDR2 FQNNGV. V lost 1 base to trimming and J lost 3 bases; unmatched junction nucleotides: 6. The DNA for the CDR3 is TGTGCCAGCAGCTTAGGAGGAAGCGGGGGGGTCTACGAGCAGTACTTC. As protein: CASSLGGSGGVYEQYF. Together with reference TRBV11-2 and TRBJ2-7, the CDR3 gives the full variable domain: EAGVAQSPRYKIIEKRQSVAFWCNPISGHATLYWYQQILGQGPKLLIQFQNNGVVDDSQLPKDRFSAERLKGVDSTLKIQPAKLEDSAVYLCASSLGGSGGVYEQYFGPGTRLTVT.

This clone was counted many times. The V call is TRBV10-3, the J call TRBJ1-6; the match to TRBD1 covers 7 bases. This CDR3 region has 13 residues. Trimming cost V 3 bases and J 8 bases; bases outside gene matches: 1. The germline CDR1 and CDR2 sequences are ENHRY and SYGVKD. Here the CDR3 reads CAISDRGYSPLHF. Written as DNA, the CDR3 is TGTGCCATCAGTGACAGGGGGTATTCACCCCTCCACTTT.

This clone was seen a handful of times. Other DNA sequences in this sample translate to the same CDR3. This rearrangement joins TRBV18 to TRBJ2-7, with D maybe TRBD2 (5 bases). Germline V lookup: CDR1 KGHSH, CDR2 LQKENI. The CDR3 is 14 amino acids. Trimming took off 0 bases at V and 2 bases at J, with 8 bases between the two ends. CDR3: CASSPPSGTYEQYF. For the CDR3, the DNA is TGTGCCAGCTCACCACCTTCGGGAACCTACGAGCAGTACTTC.

The CDR3 bases are TGTGCCAGCAGCGCGGACAGGGGGCGAAGAGAGACCCAGTACTTC. This codes for CASSADRGRRETQYF. The rearrangement links TRBV2 to TRBJ2-5, with 11 bases identical to TRBD1. This CDR3 is 15 amino acids long. V lost 6 bases to trimming and J lost 4 bases; unmatched junction nucleotides: 7. CDR1 is SNHLY and CDR2 is FYNNEI in the germline V gene.

This clone was observed a handful of times. This chain links TRBV5-1 with TRBJ1-5, with TRBD1 matching 7 bases. Germline CDR1 reads SGHRS; CDR2 reads YFSETQ. Trimming took 4 bases from V and 2 from J; bases not matched to a gene: 3. The CDR3 is 14 residues long. CDR3 protein: CASSTGQGNQPQHF. CDR3 bases: TGCGCCAGCAGCACTGGACAGGGCAATCAGCCCCAGCATTTT.

V usage is TRBV5-1 and J usage is TRBJ2-3; 15 nucleotides agree with TRBD2. J lost 2 bases, V lost 6 bases, and 13 bases had no gene match. CDR1 and CDR2 (germline): SGHRS, YFSETQ. The CDR3 loop spans 19 amino acids. CDR3 DNA: TGCGCCAGCAACCGCCGGGGACTAGCGGGGGGTCCAGCCACAGATACGCAGTATTTT. Protein product: CASNRRGLAGGPATDTQYF.

The V call is TRBV9, the J call TRBJ1-3; D is perhaps TRBD1 (6 bases). V was cut by 5 bases and J by 0 bases, with 15 bases left in between. The germline V gene has CDR1 SGDLS and CDR2 YYNGEE. The CDR3 consists of 16 residues. This CDR3 is CASSGRGQTSGNTIYF. Written as DNA, the CDR3 is TGTGCCAGCAGTGGCCGCGGACAGACCTCTGGAAACACCATATATTTT. Supplemented by reference TRBV9 and TRBJ1-3, the full variable domain reads DSGVTQTPKHLITATGQRVTLRCSPRSGDLSVYWYQQSLDQGLQFLIQYYNGEERAKGNILERFSAQQFPDLHSELNLSSLELGDSALYFCASSGRGQTSGNTIYFGEGSWLTVV.

This clone was detected a few times. The chain couples TRBV29-1 to TRBJ2-7, with 8 bases aligning to TRBD1. With V trimmed by 8 bases and J by 0 bases, 9 bases remained unmatched. Germline assignment: CDR1 SQVTM and CDR2 ANQGSEA. The CDR3 contains 14 residues. In DNA, the CDR3 is TGCAGCATGTCCAGGACAGGGTCCTCCTACGAGCAGTACTTC. Encoded protein: CSMSRTGSSYEQYF.

The chain has TRBV10-3 and TRBJ1-2; the D is unclear. V dropped 7 bases and J dropped 4 bases, with 10 bases sitting between them. Germline lookup yields CDR1 ENHRY and CDR2 SYGVKD. The CDR3 has 12 amino acids. Written as DNA, the CDR3 is TGTGCCATCAACTCGGAGCTCTATGGCTACACCTTC. Its translation: CAINSELYGYTF.

This clone was counted only a few times. The chain is built from TRBV6-5 and TRBJ2-2; 8 nucleotides align to TRBD1. This CDR3 contains 14 residues. Germline V lookup: CDR1 MNHEY, CDR2 SVGAGI. Unmatched junction bases numbered 5, after V lost 5 bases and J lost 6 bases. The CDR3 spells CASSPRQGPGELFF. CDR3 DNA: TGTGCCAGCAGTCCCCGACAGGGGCCCGGGGAGCTGTTTTTT.

The rearrangement links TRBV4-1 to TRBJ2-2; 7 nucleotides agree with TRBD2. V was pared by 4 bases and J by 3 bases, with 14 bases of the junction left unmatched. Germline CDR1 is MGHRA and CDR2 is YSYEKL. There are 18 residues in the CDR3. The CDR3 here is CASSPKGPRLADTGELFF. For the CDR3, the DNA is TGCGCCAGCAGCCCTAAGGGGCCACGGCTAGCGGACACCGGGGAGCTGTTTTTT.

This clone was found a few times. The chain is built from TRBV9 and TRBJ2-2; TRBD2 matches at 7 bases. J gave up 4 bases and V 1 base, and 4 bases lay outside the gene matches. The CDR3 totals 15 residues. Germline CDR1 SGDLS, CDR2 YYNGEE. For the CDR3, the DNA is TGTGCCAGCAGCGTAACTAGCGAGGCCACCGGGGAGCTGTTTTTT. It encodes CASSVTSEATGELFF.

This clone was seen a few times. The V call is TRBV4-1, the J call TRBJ1-5; 7 nucleotides line up with TRBD1. CDR3 size: 15 residues. CDR1 and CDR2 (germline): MGHRA, YSYEKL. J lost 7 bases, V lost 1 base, and 7 bases had no gene match. CDR3 DNA: TGCGCCAGCAGCCAAGGAGACAGGGTAGTGCAGCCCCAGCATTTT. It yields the protein CASSQGDRVVQPQHF.